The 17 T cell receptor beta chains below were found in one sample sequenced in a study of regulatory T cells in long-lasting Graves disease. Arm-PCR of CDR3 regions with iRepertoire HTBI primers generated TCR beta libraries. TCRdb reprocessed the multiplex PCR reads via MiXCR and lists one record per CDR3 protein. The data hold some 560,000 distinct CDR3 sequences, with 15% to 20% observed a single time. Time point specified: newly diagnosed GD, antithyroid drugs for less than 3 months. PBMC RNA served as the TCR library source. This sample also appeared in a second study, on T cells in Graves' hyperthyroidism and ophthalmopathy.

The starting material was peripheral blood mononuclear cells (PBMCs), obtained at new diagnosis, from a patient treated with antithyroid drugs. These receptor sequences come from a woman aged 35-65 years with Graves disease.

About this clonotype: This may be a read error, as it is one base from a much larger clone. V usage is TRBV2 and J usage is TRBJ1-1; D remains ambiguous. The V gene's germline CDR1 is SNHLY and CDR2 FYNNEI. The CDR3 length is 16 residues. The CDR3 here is CANSDRKVSLTAEAFF. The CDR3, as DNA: TGTGCCAACAGTGACCGGAAGGTAAGCCTCACGGCTGAAGCTTTCTTT. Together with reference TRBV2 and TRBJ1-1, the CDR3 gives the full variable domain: EPEVTQTPSHQVTQMGQEVILRCVPISNHLYFYWYRQILGQKVEFLVSFYNNEISEKSEIFDDQFSVERPDGSNFTLKIRSTKLEDSAMYFCANSDRKVSLTAEAFFGQGTRLTVV.

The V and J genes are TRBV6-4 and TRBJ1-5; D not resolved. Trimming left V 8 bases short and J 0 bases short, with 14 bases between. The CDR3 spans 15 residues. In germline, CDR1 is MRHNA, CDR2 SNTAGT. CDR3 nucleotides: TGTGCCAGCCAGGAAGGCAAAGATAGCAATCAGCCCCAGCATTTT. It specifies CASQEGKDSNQPQHF.

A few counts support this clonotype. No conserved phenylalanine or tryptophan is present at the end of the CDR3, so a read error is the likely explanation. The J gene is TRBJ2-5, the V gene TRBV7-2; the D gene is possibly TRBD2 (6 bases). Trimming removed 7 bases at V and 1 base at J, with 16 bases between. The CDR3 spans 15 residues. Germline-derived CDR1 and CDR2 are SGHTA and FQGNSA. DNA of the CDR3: TGTGCCAGCACCGAGAGGAGGGGTCCCCAAGAGACCCAGTACCTC. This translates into CASTERRGPQETQYL.

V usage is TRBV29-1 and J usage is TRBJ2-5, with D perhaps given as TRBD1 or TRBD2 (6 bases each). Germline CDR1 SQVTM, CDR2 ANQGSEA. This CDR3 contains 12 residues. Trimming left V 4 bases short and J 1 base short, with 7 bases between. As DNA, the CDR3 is TGCAGCGTTGCGGGGGCCCAAGAGACCCAGTACTTC. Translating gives CSVAGAQETQYF.

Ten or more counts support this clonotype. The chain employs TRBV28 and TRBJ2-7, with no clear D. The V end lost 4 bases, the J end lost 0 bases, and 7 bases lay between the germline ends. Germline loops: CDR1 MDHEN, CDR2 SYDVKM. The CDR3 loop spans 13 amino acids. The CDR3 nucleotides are TGTGCCAGCAGTTATGTAGACTCCTACGAGCAGTACTTC. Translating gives CASSYVDSYEQYF.

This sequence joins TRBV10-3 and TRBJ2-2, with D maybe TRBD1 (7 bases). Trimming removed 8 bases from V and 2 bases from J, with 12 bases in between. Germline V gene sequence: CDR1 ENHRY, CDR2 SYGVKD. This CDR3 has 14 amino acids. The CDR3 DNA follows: TGTGCCATCGGCGGGGACAGTAACACCGGGGAGCTGTTTTTT. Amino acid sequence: CAIGGDSNTGELFF.

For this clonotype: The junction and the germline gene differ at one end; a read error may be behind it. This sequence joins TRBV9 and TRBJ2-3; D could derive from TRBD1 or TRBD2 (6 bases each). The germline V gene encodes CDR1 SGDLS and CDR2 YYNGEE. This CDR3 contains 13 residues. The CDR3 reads CVSSKGGTDTQYF. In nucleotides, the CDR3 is TGTGTCAGCAGCAAAGGGGGGACAGATACGCAGTATTTT.

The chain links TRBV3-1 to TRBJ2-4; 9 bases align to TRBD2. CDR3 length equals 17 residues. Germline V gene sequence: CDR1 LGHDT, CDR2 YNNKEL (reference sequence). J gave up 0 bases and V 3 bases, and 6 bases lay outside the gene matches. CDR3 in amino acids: CASSHLAGGIAKNIQYF. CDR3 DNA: TGTGCCAGCAGCCATCTGGCGGGGGGGATAGCCAAAAACATTCAGTACTTC.

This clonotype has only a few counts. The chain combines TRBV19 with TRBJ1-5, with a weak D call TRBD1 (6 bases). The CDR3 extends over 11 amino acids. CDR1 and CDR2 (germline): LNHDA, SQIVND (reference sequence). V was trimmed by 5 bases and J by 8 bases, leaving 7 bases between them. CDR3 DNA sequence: TGTGCCAGTAGTGAGGGGGAGCCCCAGCATTTT. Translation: CASSEGEPQHF.

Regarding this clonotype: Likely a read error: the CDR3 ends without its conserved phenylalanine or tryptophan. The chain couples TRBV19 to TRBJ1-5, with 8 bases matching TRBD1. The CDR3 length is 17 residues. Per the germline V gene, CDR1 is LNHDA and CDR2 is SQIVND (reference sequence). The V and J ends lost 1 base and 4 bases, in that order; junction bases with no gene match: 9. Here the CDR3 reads CASSIVGTGSPNQPQHL. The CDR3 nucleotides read TGTGCCAGTAGTATAGTCGGGACAGGTAGTCCAAATCAGCCCCAGCATCTT.

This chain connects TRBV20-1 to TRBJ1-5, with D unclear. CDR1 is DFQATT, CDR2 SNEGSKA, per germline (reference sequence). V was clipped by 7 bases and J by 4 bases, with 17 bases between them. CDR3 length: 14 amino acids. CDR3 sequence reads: CSVPPTGVNQPQHF. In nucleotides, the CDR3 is TGCAGTGTCCCCCCCACTGGGGTAAATCAGCCCCAGCATTTT.

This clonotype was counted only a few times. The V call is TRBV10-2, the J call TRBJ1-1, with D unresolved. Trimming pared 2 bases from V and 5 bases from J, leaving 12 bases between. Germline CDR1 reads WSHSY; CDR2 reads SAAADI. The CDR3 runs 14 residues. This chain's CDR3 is CASSEEGSWTEAFF. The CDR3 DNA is TGCGCCAGCAGTGAGGAGGGATCTTGGACTGAAGCTTTCTTT.

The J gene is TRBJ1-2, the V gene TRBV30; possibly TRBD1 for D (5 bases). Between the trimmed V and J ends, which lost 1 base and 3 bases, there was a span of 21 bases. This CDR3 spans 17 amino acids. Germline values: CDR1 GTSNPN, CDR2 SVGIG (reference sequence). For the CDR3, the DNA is TGTGCCTGGAGTGGTAGGGGCAGGGCGGAGTGGTACTATGGCTACACCTTC. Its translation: CAWSGRGRAEWYYGYTF.

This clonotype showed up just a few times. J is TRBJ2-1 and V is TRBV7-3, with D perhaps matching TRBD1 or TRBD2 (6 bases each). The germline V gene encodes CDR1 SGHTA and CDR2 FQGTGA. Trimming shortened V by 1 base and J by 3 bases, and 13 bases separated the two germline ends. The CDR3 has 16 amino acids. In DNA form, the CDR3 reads TGTGCCAGCAGCTTAAATGGTGGGGGGCTCTACAATGAGCAGTTCTTC. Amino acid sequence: CASSLNGGGLYNEQFF.

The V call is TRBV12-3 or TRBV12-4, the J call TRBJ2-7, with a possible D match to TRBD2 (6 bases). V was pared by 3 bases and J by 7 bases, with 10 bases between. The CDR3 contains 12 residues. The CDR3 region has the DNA TGTGCCAGCAGTTTCACGGAGGGAGAGCAGTACTTC. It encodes CASSFTEGEQYF.

The CDR3 sequence is CASSQTGTSGGRYEQYF. CDR3 coding DNA: TGCGCCAGCAGCCAAACCGGGACTAGCGGGGGTCGGTACGAGCAGTACTTC. This chain uses TRBV4-1 with TRBJ2-7, with TRBD2 matching over 14 bases. The CDR3 runs 17 residues. The V and J ends lost 2 bases and 4 bases, in that order; junction bases with no gene match: 7. Germline CDR1 MGHRA, CDR2 YSYEKL.

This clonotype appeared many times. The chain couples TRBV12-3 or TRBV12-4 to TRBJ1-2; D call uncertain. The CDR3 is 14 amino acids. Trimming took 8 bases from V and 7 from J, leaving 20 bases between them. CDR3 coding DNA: TGTGCCAGCGGCCCCCCGGAGGGAAGTGGTGGCTACACCTTC. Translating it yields CASGPPEGSGGYTF.